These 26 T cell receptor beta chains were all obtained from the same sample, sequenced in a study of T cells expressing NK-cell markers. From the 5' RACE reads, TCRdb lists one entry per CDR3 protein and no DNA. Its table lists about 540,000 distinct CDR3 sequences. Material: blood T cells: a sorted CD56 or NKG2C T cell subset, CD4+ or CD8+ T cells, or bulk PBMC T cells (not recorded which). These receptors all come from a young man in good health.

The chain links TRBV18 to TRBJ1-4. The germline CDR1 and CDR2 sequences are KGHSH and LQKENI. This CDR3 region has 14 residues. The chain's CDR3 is CASSPPNESEKLFF. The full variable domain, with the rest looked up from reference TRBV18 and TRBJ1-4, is NAGVMQNPRHLVRRRGQEARLRCSPMKGHSHVYWYRQLPEEGLKFMVYLQKENIIDESGMPKERFSAEFPKEGPSILRIQQVVRGDSAAYFCASSPPNESEKLFFGSGTQLSVL.

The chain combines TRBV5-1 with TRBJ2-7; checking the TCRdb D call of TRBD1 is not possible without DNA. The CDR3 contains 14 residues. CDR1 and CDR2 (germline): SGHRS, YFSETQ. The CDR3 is CASSGGTGAYEQYF.

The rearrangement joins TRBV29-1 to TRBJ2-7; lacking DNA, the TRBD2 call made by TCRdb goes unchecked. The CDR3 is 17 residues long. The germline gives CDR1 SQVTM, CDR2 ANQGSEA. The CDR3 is CSVGGARDQPFSYEQYF.

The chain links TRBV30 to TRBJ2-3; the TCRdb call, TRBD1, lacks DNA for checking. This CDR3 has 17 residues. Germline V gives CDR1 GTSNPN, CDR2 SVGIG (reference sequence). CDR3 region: CAWSSGRGRSSTDTQYF.

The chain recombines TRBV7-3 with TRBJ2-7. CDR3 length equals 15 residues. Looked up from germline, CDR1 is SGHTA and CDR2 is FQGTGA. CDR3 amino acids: CASSLTIATGYEQYF.

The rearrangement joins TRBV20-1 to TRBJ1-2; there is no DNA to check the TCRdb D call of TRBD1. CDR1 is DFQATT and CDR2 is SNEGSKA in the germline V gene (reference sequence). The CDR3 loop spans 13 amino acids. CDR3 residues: CSAPGTEFYGYTF.

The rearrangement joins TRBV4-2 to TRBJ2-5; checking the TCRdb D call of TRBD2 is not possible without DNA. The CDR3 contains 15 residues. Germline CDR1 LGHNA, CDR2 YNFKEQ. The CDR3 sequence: CASSQEGGRGETQYF.

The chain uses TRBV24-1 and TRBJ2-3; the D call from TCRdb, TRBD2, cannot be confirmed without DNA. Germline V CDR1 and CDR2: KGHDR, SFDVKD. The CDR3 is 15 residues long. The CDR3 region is CATSDLLSGTDTQYF.

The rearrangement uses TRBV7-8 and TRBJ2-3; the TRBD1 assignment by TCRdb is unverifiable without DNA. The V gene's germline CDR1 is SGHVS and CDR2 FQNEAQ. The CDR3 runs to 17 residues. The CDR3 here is CASSLFLAGDSTDTQYF.

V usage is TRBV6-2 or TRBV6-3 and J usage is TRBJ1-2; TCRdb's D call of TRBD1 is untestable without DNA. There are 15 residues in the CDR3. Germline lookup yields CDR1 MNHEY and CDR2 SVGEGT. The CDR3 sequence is CASSLQGARIYGYTF.

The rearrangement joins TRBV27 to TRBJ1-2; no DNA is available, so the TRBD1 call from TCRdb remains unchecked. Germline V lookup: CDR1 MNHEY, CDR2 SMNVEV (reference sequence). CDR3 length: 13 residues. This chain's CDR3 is CASSLQGGYGYTF.

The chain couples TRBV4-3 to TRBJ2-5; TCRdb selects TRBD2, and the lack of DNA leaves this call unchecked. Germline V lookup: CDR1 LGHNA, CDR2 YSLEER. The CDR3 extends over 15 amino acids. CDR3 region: CASSLNSAGDETQYF.

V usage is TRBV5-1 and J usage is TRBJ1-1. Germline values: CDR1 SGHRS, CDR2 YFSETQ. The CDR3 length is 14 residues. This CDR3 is CASSLRFDGTEAFF.

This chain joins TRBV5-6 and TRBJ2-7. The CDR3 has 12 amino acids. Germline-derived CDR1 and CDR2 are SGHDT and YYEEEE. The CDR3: CASSFYEAGQYF. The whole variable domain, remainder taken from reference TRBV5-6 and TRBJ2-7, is DAGVTQSPTHLIKTRGQQVTLRCSPKSGHDTVSWYQQALGQGPQFIFQYYEEEERQRGNFPDRFSGHQFPNYSSELNVNALLLGDSALYLCASSFYEAGQYFGPGTRLTVT.

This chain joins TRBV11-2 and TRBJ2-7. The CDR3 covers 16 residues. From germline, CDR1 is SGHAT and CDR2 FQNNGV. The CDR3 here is CASSNPTDYLSYEQYF. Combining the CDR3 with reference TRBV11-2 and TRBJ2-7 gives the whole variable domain EAGVAQSPRYKIIEKRQSVAFWCNPISGHATLYWYQQILGQGPKLLIQFQNNGVVDDSQLPKDRFSAERLKGVDSTLKIQPAKLEDSAVYLCASSNPTDYLSYEQYFGPGTRLTVT.

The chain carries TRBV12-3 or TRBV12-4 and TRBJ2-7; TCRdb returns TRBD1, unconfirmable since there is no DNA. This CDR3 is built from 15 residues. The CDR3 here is CASSPRQGATGEQYF.

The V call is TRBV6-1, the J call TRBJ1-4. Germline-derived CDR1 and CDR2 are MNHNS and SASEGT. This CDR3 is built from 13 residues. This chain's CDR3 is CAISPADNEKLFF.

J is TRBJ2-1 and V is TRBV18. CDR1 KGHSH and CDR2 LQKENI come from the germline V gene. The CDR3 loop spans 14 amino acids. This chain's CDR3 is CASSPQTLQHEQFF.

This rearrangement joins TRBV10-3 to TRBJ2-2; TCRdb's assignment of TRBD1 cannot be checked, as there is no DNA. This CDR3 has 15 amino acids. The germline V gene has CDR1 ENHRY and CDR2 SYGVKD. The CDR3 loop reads CAISGARQGGGELFF.

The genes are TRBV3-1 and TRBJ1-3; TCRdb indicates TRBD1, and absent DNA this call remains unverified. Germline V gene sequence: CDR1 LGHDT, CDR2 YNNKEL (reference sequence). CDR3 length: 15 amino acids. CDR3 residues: CASSQYRASGNTIYF.

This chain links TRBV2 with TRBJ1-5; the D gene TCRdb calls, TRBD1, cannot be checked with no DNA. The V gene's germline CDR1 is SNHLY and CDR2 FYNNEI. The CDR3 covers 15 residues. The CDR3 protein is CASRYRDHSNQPQHF.

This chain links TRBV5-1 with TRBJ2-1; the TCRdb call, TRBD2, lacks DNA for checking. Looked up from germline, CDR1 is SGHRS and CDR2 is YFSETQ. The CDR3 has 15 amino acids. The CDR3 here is CASSNLAGGPGEQFF. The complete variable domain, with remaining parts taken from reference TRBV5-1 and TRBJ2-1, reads KAGVTQTPRYLIKTRGQQVTLSCSPISGHRSVSWYQQTPGQGLQFLFEYFSETQRNKGNFPGRFSGRQFSNSRSEMNVSTLELGDSALYLCASSNLAGGPGEQFFGPGTRLTVL.

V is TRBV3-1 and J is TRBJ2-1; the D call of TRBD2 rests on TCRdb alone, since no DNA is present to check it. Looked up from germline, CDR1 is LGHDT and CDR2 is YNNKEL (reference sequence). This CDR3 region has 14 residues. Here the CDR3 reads CASSPGHERGEQFF.

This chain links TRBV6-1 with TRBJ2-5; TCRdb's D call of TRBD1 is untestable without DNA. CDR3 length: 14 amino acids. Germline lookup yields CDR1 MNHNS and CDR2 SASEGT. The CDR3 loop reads CASSPAGAQETQYF.

Here the CDR3 reads CASSEETVGLNEQFF. J is TRBJ2-1 and V is TRBV6-1; TCRdb's D call, TRBD1, is unchecked because there is no DNA. The length of the CDR3 is 15 residues. Germline-derived CDR1 and CDR2 are MNHNS and SASEGT.

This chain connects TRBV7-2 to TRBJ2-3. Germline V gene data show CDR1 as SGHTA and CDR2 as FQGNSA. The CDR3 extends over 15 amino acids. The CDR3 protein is CASSLVASGTDTQYF.